This passage covers 28 T cell receptor beta chains from one sample sequenced in a study of cytomegalovirus exposure and HLA in healthy donors (dated by TCRdb to 2015 to 2018). Libraries were made using the immunoSEQ multiplex PCR assay. For the multiplex PCR, a mixture combining 60 forward primers for TCR Vbeta segments and 13 reverse primers for TCR Jbeta segments was used. Not all clones reach the TCRdb copy of this immuneACCESS table, which keeps in-frame sequences only. Checked studies attribute under half of the gap to unresolved V genes and leave the rest unexplained. Recorded for this sample are some 130,000 clones; 75% to 90% of them occurred a single time. 6.7% of the sample belongs to the ten largest clones. What was sequenced was PBMCs. The source of these receptors is a woman under 40 in good health and CMV-seropositive.

The chain links TRBV5-1 to TRBJ1-2; 9 nucleotides match TRBD1. This CDR3 contains 18 residues. The trim removed 3 bases at V and 6 bases at J, leaving 18 bases unmatched. Germline V gives CDR1 SGHRS, CDR2 YFSETQ. For the CDR3, the DNA is TGCGCCAGCAGCTCATCGTATCTCCGGACAGGGGAGATTCATGGCTACACCTTC. Amino acids: CASSSSYLRTGEIHGYTF.

V gene TRBV10-3 combines with J gene TRBJ1-1, with no clear D. The CDR3 spans 13 residues. Germline-derived CDR1 and CDR2 are ENHRY and SYGVKD. Deletions cut 6 bases from V and 1 base from J, with 9 bases between. CDR3 in amino acids: CAISFQENTEAFF. Written as DNA, the CDR3 is TGTGCCATCAGCTTCCAGGAGAACACTGAAGCTTTCTTT.

The gene calls are TRBV15 and TRBJ2-3; 10 nucleotides align to TRBD2. This CDR3 spans 16 amino acids. Trimming cost V 2 bases and J 4 bases; bases outside gene matches: 6. The germline V gene encodes CDR1 LNHNV and CDR2 YYDKDF (reference sequence). This CDR3 reads CATSRREREGPDTQYF. CDR3 nucleotides: TGTGCCACCAGCAGAAGGGAGCGGGAGGGACCAGATACGCAGTATTTT.

A single count supports this clone. The chain employs TRBV6-5 and TRBJ2-7, with 11 bases lining up with TRBD1. Looked up from germline, CDR1 is MNHEY and CDR2 is SVGAGI. The V gene end was trimmed by 2 bases and the J gene end by 5 bases; junction bases not matched to a gene: 8. This CDR3 comprises 16 residues. As DNA, the CDR3 is TGTGCCAGCAGTTACGTTCCGGGACAGGGGGACGACGAGCAGTACTTC. This sequence encodes CASSYVPGQGDDEQYF.

This clone turned up a few times. The chain couples TRBV11-1 to TRBJ2-1; no clear D gene. V dropped 7 bases and J dropped 8 bases, with 9 bases sitting between them. The CDR3 length is 11 residues. CDR1 is SGHAT, CDR2 FQDESV, per germline (reference sequence). The CDR3 reads CASTSLDEQFF. The DNA for the CDR3 is TGTGCCAGCACTTCACTGGATGAGCAGTTCTTC.

V gene TRBV28 combines with J gene TRBJ1-4, with unresolved D. This CDR3 spans 12 amino acids. CDR1 and CDR2 (germline): MDHEN, SYDVKM. V was cut by 6 bases and J by 7 bases, with 9 bases left in between. Here the CDR3 reads CASRAPSEKLFF. The CDR3 DNA reads TGTGCCAGCAGGGCACCGTCTGAAAAACTGTTTTTT.

CDR3 protein: CASSIWGVGGNQPQHF. For the CDR3, the DNA is TGTGCCAGTAGTATCTGGGGGGTTGGGGGCAATCAGCCCCAGCATTTT. The chain links TRBV19 to TRBJ1-5; TRBD1 is a possible D gene (5 bases). Trimming shortened V by 3 bases and J by 2 bases, and 14 bases separated the two germline ends. CDR1 LNHDA and CDR2 SQIVND come from the germline V gene (reference sequence). This CDR3 has 16 residues.

J is TRBJ1-2 and V is TRBV19; TRBD1 might be the D (6 bases). Between the trimmed V and J ends, which lost 0 bases and 8 bases, there was a span of 16 bases. Germline CDR1 and CDR2: LNHDA and SQIVND (reference sequence). The CDR3 is made up of 15 amino acids. Here the CDR3 reads CASSIDGGRGKGYTF. CDR3 in DNA: TGTGCCAGTAGTATAGATGGAGGCAGGGGCAAGGGCTACACCTTC.

Regarding this clone: Compared with germline, one end of the junction differs, possibly owing to a read error. This sequence joins TRBV2 and TRBJ1-2; a possible D gene is TRBD1 (5 bases). The germline V gene encodes CDR1 SNHLY and CDR2 FYNNEI. The CDR3 loop spans 16 amino acids. The chain's CDR3 is CASSFFDSPNNYGYAF. CDR3 bases: TGTGCCAGCAGTTTTTTTGACAGCCCGAATAACTATGGCTACGCCTTC.

This clone has only one observation. V is TRBV29-1 and J is TRBJ1-1, with TRBD1 as a possible D gene (6 bases). CDR1 is SQVTM, CDR2 ANQGSEA, per germline. V was cut by 5 bases and J by 3 bases, with 19 bases left in between. The CDR3 is 15 residues long. The CDR3 loop reads CSVSSPGARDTEAFF. CDR3 in DNA: TGCAGCGTTTCCTCGCCAGGGGCGCGGGACACTGAAGCTTTCTTT.

This chain joins TRBV2 and TRBJ1-5; D gene unclear. Germline CDR1 and CDR2: SNHLY and FYNNEI. The CDR3 contains 13 residues. The V and J ends lost 7 bases and 0 bases respectively, with 7 bases between them. The CDR3, as DNA: TGTGCCAGCAAGGCGGATAGCAATCAGCCCCAGCATTTT. Its protein product is CASKADSNQPQHF.

CDR3 amino acids: CSVRDSSEAFF. In DNA form, the CDR3 reads TGCAGCGTCCGGGACAGTTCTGAAGCTTTCTTT. V usage is TRBV29-1 and J usage is TRBJ1-1; 7 nucleotides match TRBD1. In germline, CDR1 is SQVTM, CDR2 ANQGSEA. This CDR3 region has 11 residues. V gave up 6 bases and J gave up 6 bases; unmatched junction bases: 4.

The chain is built from TRBV6-5 and TRBJ2-5; 7 nucleotides match TRBD1. The J call may be wrong; the DNA end is better matched by TRBJ2-7. CDR3 length: 15 residues. CDR1 and CDR2 from the germline V gene are MNHEY and SVGAGI. The CDR3 nucleotides read TGTGCCAGCAGTTATCGGGACAGTGGGACGTACGAGCAGTACTTC. Its translation: CASSYRDSGTYEQYF.

This clone has a single count. The chain recombines TRBV5-6 with TRBJ1-3; D call uncertain. Trimming removed 0 bases at V and 0 bases at J, with 7 bases between. CDR1 and CDR2 from the germline V gene are SGHDT and YYEEEE. The CDR3 is 15 residues long. CDR3 sequence: CASSLGTSSGNTIYF. For the CDR3, the DNA is TGTGCCAGCAGCTTGGGGACTAGCTCTGGAAACACCATATATTTT.

This sequence joins TRBV18 and TRBJ1-4; D remains ambiguous. The length of the CDR3 is 17 residues. Per germline, CDR1 KGHSH and CDR2 LQKENI. The V end lost 6 bases, the J end lost 4 bases, and 21 bases lay between the germline ends. CDR3 region: CASSLYTPGAYNEKLFF. CDR3 nucleotide sequence: TGTGCCAGCTCTCTCTACACTCCGGGAGCCTATAATGAAAAACTGTTTTTT.

A word on this clone: Relative to the germline gene, one junction end is altered; a read error may explain this. Other DNA sequences in the sample encode the same CDR3. The chain recombines TRBV7-9 with TRBJ2-3, with D perhaps matching TRBD2 (5 bases). CDR1 is SEHNR and CDR2 is FQNEAQ in the germline V gene (reference sequence). The CDR3 is made up of 13 amino acids. The DNA of the CDR3 is TGTGCCAGCACCCCCGGGGTCACAGACACGCAGTATTTT. Protein: CASTPGVTDTQYF.

Here the CDR3 DNA reads TGTGCCAGCAGTTTATCGGCCAGGGGGCTTGAAGCTTTCTTT. Translating it yields CASSLSARGLEAFF. This sequence joins TRBV27 and TRBJ1-1; 8 positions agree with TRBD1. Germline V gives CDR1 MNHEY, CDR2 SMNVEV (reference sequence). The junction had 4 bases not matched to a gene; V was cut back by 0 bases and J by 7 bases. The CDR3 sequence is 14 residues long.

The chain has TRBV5-6 and TRBJ1-3; D is unclear. V was cut by 2 bases and J by 0 bases, with 12 bases left in between. Germline V lookup: CDR1 SGHDT, CDR2 YYEEEE. The CDR3 has 16 amino acids. CDR3 loop: CASSFVPNTSGNTIYF. The CDR3 DNA follows: TGTGCCAGCAGCTTTGTTCCCAACACCTCTGGAAACACCATATATTTT.

The chain has TRBV6-1 and TRBJ1-5; perhaps TRBD1 as D (5 bases). Trimming removed 3 bases from V and 2 bases from J, with 11 bases in between. The CDR3 contains 15 residues. Germline loops: CDR1 MNHNS, CDR2 SASEGT. Here the CDR3 reads CASSDPGLRNQPQHF. The CDR3 coding sequence is TGTGCCAGCAGTGATCCGGGACTCCGCAATCAGCCCCAGCATTTT.

The chain combines TRBV5-6 with TRBJ1-2; 9 nucleotides line up with TRBD1. The germline gives CDR1 SGHDT, CDR2 YYEEEE. The CDR3 loop spans 13 amino acids. The ends lost 4 bases at V and 5 bases at J; junction bases unmatched: 3. DNA of the CDR3: TGTGCCAGCAGCCGGACAGGGGAATATGGCTACACCTTC. This gives the protein CASSRTGEYGYTF.

This chain uses TRBV10-3 with TRBJ2-2; 9 bases agree with TRBD2. Germline lookup yields CDR1 ENHRY and CDR2 SYGVKD. The V gene end was trimmed by 9 bases and the J gene end by 6 bases; junction bases not matched to a gene: 20. This CDR3 region has 18 residues. Here the CDR3 reads CAIPRLPGLAEVPGELFF. The CDR3 DNA reads TGTGCCATTCCACGGCTTCCGGGACTAGCAGAGGTCCCCGGGGAGCTGTTTTTT.

The chain uses TRBV7-9 and TRBJ1-1; TRBD1 agrees at 12 bases. CDR1 is SEHNR and CDR2 is FQNEAQ in the germline V gene (reference sequence). The ends lost 5 bases at V and 4 bases at J; junction bases unmatched: 11. This CDR3 spans 17 amino acids. The CDR3 DNA reads as TGTGCCAGCAGCCCGGTCCCGGGACAGGGGGCAGGCACTGAAGCTTTCTTT. Residues: CASSPVPGQGAGTEAFF.

The sample holds a few counts of this clone. V is TRBV10-3 and J is TRBJ1-1; 7 positions match TRBD1. In germline, CDR1 is ENHRY, CDR2 SYGVKD. This CDR3 spans 14 amino acids. V shed 5 bases, J shed 3 bases, and the junction held 6 bases outside the gene matches. CDR3 sequence (DNA): TGTGCCATCAGTTTAACAGGGGAGGACACTGAAGCTTTCTTT. Protein sequence: CAISLTGEDTEAFF.

The chain links TRBV10-3 to TRBJ1-2; 9 nucleotides align to TRBD1. CDR3 size: 14 residues. Unmatched junction bases numbered 3, after V lost 0 bases and J lost 7 bases. In germline, CDR1 is ENHRY, CDR2 SYGVKD. For the CDR3, the DNA is TGTGCCATCAGTGAGTCTACAGGGGGCTTTGGCTACACCTTC. As protein: CAISESTGGFGYTF.

V is TRBV11-3 and J is TRBJ2-2; possibly TRBD2 for D (5 bases). V lost 7 bases to trimming and J lost 1 base, with 10 bases between them. CDR3 length equals 14 residues. Per germline, CDR1 SGHNT and CDR2 YENEEA. The CDR3 reads CASTLAGNTGELFF. The CDR3 DNA reads TGTGCCAGCACCTTGGCGGGGAACACCGGGGAGCTGTTTTTT.

The chain employs TRBV5-1 and TRBJ2-1; the match to TRBD2 covers 9 bases. The CDR3 runs 15 residues. CDR1 SGHRS and CDR2 YFSETQ come from the germline V gene. J gave up 5 bases and V 2 bases, and 5 bases lay outside the gene matches. In nucleotides, the CDR3 is TGCGCCAGCAGCTTTATAGCGGGGGCTGACAATGAGCAGTTCTTC. Translated, it gives CASSFIAGADNEQFF.

The chain has TRBV27 and TRBJ2-1, with a possible D match to TRBD1 (5 bases). The germline V and J ends were trimmed by 5 bases and 5 bases, with 16 bases remaining between them. This CDR3 is 15 amino acids long. Germline V gene data show CDR1 as MNHEY and CDR2 as SMNVEV (reference sequence). In nucleotides, the CDR3 is TGTGCCAGCAGTCCCCGGTCGAAGGGGAACAATGAGCAGTTCTTC. Its protein is CASSPRSKGNNEQFF.

This sequence joins TRBV20-1 and TRBJ2-1, with a possible D match to TRBD2 (6 bases). The V gene's germline CDR1 is DFQATT and CDR2 SNEGSKA (reference sequence). Trimming took off 0 bases at V and 15 bases at J, with 12 bases between the two ends. CDR3 size: 11 residues. The CDR3 DNA follows: TGCAGTGCTAGAGAGTGGGACTGGGTGTTCTTC. Encoded protein: CSAREWDWVFF.